The entry below describes one T cell receptor (beta chain). Its antigen is not yet known. The input lacks base qualities; no much larger clone sits a single base away. Systemically healthy Caucasian individuals from Russia, 35 to 40 in total and aged roughly 6 to 100 years, were included as donors. Each donor gave ten milliliters of peripheral blood, collected into EDTA-treated Vacutainer tubes. PBMCs were isolated by Ficoll-Paque density-gradient centrifugation, with at least 7 million obtained per sample. Trizol reagent was used to extract total RNA from the PBMCs, yielding at least 6 micrograms per sample. The percentages of naive CD45RAhigh/CD27high T cells were determined by flow cytometry on a PBMC aliquot from every donor. Library creation used 5' RACE. These reads were obtained on an Illumina HiSeq 2500. A second roughly 7 to 12 cycle PCR used a sample-barcoded 5' primer and a J-beta primer mix. Each TCR beta cDNA molecule received a unique molecular identifier from a template-switch 5' adaptor carrying 12 random nucleotides. At least 2.5 million CDR3-containing paired-end reads were obtained from each sample. All of the RNA was converted into first-strand cDNA using the Mint cDNA synthesis kit, with a TRBC-specific oligonucleotide serving as the primer. Following uracil-DNA glycosylase treatment, a first 18-cycle PCR with universal primers M1SS and BC2_uni_R was performed on all cDNA. Per the authors' processing: Normalization of each sample was performed by random selection of 1 million high-quality reads, each carrying a distinct molecular identifier. Instead of being binned into consensus sequences, reads that shared molecular identifiers were thrown out. MiTCR, set to a Q25 quality threshold and the strictest error-elimination algorithm, was used for CDR3 identification, clonotype clustering and error correction. Lower-bound total TCR beta diversity was estimated with a nonparametric unseen species model using Euler transformation. In TCRdb, the public reads were trimmed at Q25 with fastp and aligned with MiXCR, with productive beta chains retained. Entries are consolidated by CDR3 protein sequence, retaining the most common genes and DNA. The V and J calls, along with clone size, are taken from TCRdb and not from the paper's own processing. Recorded for this sample are approximately 780,000 distinct CDR3 sequences; 20% to 30% of them occurred a single time. About 3% of the sample belongs to the ten largest clones.

The CDR3 goes from the cysteine to the phenylalanine over 13 residues. Only the CDR3 portion is preserved as DNA: 39 bases, with reading frame beginning at the first base. CDR1 and CDR2 (KGHSH, LQKENI) derive from the germline V gene. V sheds 0 bases and J sheds 3 bases, leaving 6 bases between their ends. This entry comes from a study of blood T cells in healthy people across ages (dated by TCRdb to the mid-2010s). Looking at the study overall: In model experiments, roughly one uniquely barcoded TCR beta cDNA molecule per two T cells was captured by template switching. Donors were grouped into four age groups: young (average roughly 15 years), middle-aged (39), aged (approximately 58) and long-lived (around 80). To track age-related changes in TCR beta repertoire diversity, the study relied on deep sequencing normalized with unique cDNA molecular identifiers. Two additional independent replicas of 1 million unique cDNA reads from the same blood draw were analyzed for two donors (one aged 18 to 29 and one aged 80 or older). The investigation overall reported the following: Observed TCR beta diversity per million T cells fell roughly linearly with age, and a significant reduction was already apparent by age about 38. The percentage of naive T cells measured by flow cytometry correlated strongly with observed TCR beta diversity. Compared with the aged group, the long-lived group had more naive CD4+ T cells, fewer expanded clones and increased TCR diversity, suggesting age selection. Total diversity estimates from one million sequenced T cells were considered lower bounds and underestimates. The CMV infection status of donors was not known, potentially confounding age-related changes in expanded clonotypes. Since profiling was done on bulk unsorted PBMCs, naive and antigen-experienced compartments could not be conclusively compared.

Another study also made use of these data, one on T cells of mothers and their children. That second publication adds: Nine systemically healthy Caucasian individuals, comprising three mothers and their six children, were included as donors. cDNA synthesis consumed the entire amount of extracted RNA, loaded at approximately 1.6 ug RNA in each 15 ul reaction. In the second PCR, the M1S primer added sample barcodes and 2-4 random nucleotides. Over 8 million TCR beta CDR3 reads were obtained for each mother, and 2.5 million to 3 million reads were obtained for each child. Thymic selection shapes the output of TCR recombination in a similar way in related and unrelated pairs, and inherited differences have a minor effect. Normalized repertoire overlap was always slightly but never significantly higher in related than unrelated mother-child pairs. No persistent microchimeric T cell clones were detected, at a sensitivity of roughly 96 clones per million clonotypes. The study used deep NGS to compare TCR beta repertoires of mothers and children, seeking features distinguishing related mother-child pairs from unrelated individuals. Mothers averaged about 37 +/- 4 years of age and children averaged approximately 12 +/- 4 years. Libraries were sequenced on Illumina HiSeq 2000 with 100+100 nt paired-end reads after adapter ligation with NEBNext reagents. To avoid cross-contamination, the mother libraries and the child libraries were prepared a month apart and sequenced in separate runs. For each donor, somewhere between about 450,000 and 2,000,000 distinct TCR beta clonotypes were identified. Naive TCR beta clonotypes were estimated from low-frequency clonotypes matched to each donor's FACS-determined naive share, without sorting.

The V gene is TRBV18 and the J gene is TRBJ2-7, with the identity of the D gene unclear. The source of this sequence is a boy between 5 and 17 years old in good health. Sequencing was performed on blood. For the CDR3, the sequence is CASSPPFDYEQYF. The nucleotide sequence reads TGTGCCAGCTCACCACCATTCGACTACGAGCAGTACTTC.